These T cell receptor beta chains were read from a single sample in a study of T cells in Graves' hyperthyroidism and ophthalmopathy. TCRdb re-derived calls from the multiplex PCR reads in MiXCR, one entry per CDR3 protein. The profile shows more than 500,000 distinct CDR3 sequences, about 45% of them singletons. Sequenced input: peripheral blood or thyroid tissue (not recorded which). All receptors derive from an adult woman with Graves' disease, either hyperthyroidism or ophthalmopathy (not recorded which). Both conserved end residues are part of each CDR3. Fields, in order: J gene, clone size, D gene, V gene, CDR3 DNA, CDR3 protein. A D gene is named only where the DNA matches it firmly. A row's size may be missing; if present it is once, few, many or a size class.

>TRBJ2-1|NA|NA|TRBV20-1
TGCAGTGCTAGAGATGTTTACACACAATCTTACAATGAGCAGTTCTTC
CSARDVYTQSYNEQFF
>TRBJ2-7|many|NA|TRBV10-3
TGTGCCATCAGTGAGGGCGGGTTCACCTACGAGCAGTACTTC
CAISEGGFTYEQYF
>TRBJ1-4|many|TRBD1|TRBV7-9
TGTGCCAGCAGCTCGGGACAGCCTAATGAAAAACTGTTTTTT
CASSSGQPNEKLFF
>TRBJ1-6|NA|TRBD1|TRBV25-1
TGTGCCAGCAGTGAAAGTCCGGGACAGAGCTCCTATAATTCACCCCTCCACTTT
CASSESPGQSSYNSPLHF
>TRBJ2-6|NA|NA|TRBV2
TGTGCCAGCAGTGAAAGAGGACAGGGGGCCAACGTCCTGACTTTC
CASSERGQGANVLTF
>TRBJ2-7|few|TRBD1|TRBV6-5
TGTGCCAGCAGTTCGGGACAGATAGATTCCTACGAGCAGTACTTC
CASSSGQIDSYEQYF
>TRBJ1-3|few|NA|TRBV20-1
TGCAGTGCTGGGGACGGGAGGAACACCATATATTTT
CSAGDGRNTIYF
>TRBJ2-7|NA|NA|TRBV10-3
TGTGCCACCGCGTCCGTCTACGAGCAGTACTTC
CATASVYEQYF
>TRBJ2-5|NA|TRBD2|TRBV2
TGTGCCAGCTGCCCCGGCGGGAGTGGCAAGACCCAGTACTTC
CASCPGGSGKTQYF
>TRBJ1-5|NA|NA|TRBV24-1
TGTGCCACCAGTGATGACAATAGCAATCAGCCCCAGCATTTT
CATSDDNSNQPQHF
>TRBJ1-2|NA|NA|TRBV29-1
TGCAGCGTTGAAGCACCTGTGGGGGACTGGGGCTATGGCTACACCTTC
CSVEAPVGDWGYGYTF
>TRBJ1-1|few|NA|TRBV15
TGTGCCACCAGCCAAAGTACTCAACAAGCTTTCTTT
CATSQSTQQAFF
>TRBJ2-7|many|TRBD2|TRBV20-1
TGCAGTGCTAGTGAGACTAGCGGGTTAAGAAAGCAGTACTTC
CSASETSGLRKQYF
>TRBJ1-1|many|NA|TRBV20-1
TGCAGTGCTAGGACGGCGGTCTCTAAGGGGAACACTGAAGCTTTCTTT
CSARTAVSKGNTEAFF
>TRBJ2-5|many|TRBD2|TRBV4-2
TGTGCCAGCAGCCAAGATTGGCGGGAGGGCCGGTGGAAGACCCAGTACTTC
CASSQDWREGRWKTQYF
>TRBJ1-5|NA|NA|TRBV7-8
TGTGCCAGCAGCAAGGAGGAGACCCAGCATTTT
CASSKEETQHF
>TRBJ1-1|NA|NA|TRBV5-1
TGCGCCAGCAGCCCTGGGGGGTTCGCTGAAGCTTTCTTT
CASSPGGFAEAFF
>TRBJ2-7|NA|NA|TRBV3-1
TGTGCCAGCAGCCAACGCTCCGAGCAGTACTTC
CASSQRSEQYF
>TRBJ1-1|NA|NA|TRBV10-2
TGTGCTAGTGGTTTTAAGCCCTTTTGGCCAGGCGAGATGGGGGCTGAAGCTTTCTTT
CASGFKPFWPGEMGAEAFF
>TRBJ2-7|NA|TRBD2|TRBV7-9
TGTGCCAGCAGCTCCTGGGCGGGAGACTCCTACGAGCAGTACTTC
CASSSWAGDSYEQYF
>TRBJ2-5|NA|NA|TRBV2
TGTGCCAGCAGCCAAGATTTGCTAGCCGGAGAGACCCAGTACTTC
CASSQDLLAGETQYF
>TRBJ2-7|many|TRBD2|TRBV11-2
TGTGCCAGCAGCCTGAATAGCGGGAGCTCCTACGAGCAGTACTTC
CASSLNSGSSYEQYF
>TRBJ2-5|NA|NA|TRBV15
TGTGCCACCAGCAGAGATCGGTTAGGGGAGGCAGAGACCCAGTACTTC
CATSRDRLGEAETQYF
>TRBJ1-4|NA|TRBD1|TRBV10-3
TGTGCCATCAAATCCGGGACAGGGGCAGCTAATGAAAAACTGTTTTTT
CAIKSGTGAANEKLFF
>TRBJ1-2|NA|NA|TRBV25-1
TGTGCCAGCAGTGGAGATCCTGGGGTCGATGGCTACACCTTC
CASSGDPGVDGYTF
>TRBJ1-3|NA|NA|TRBV20-1
TGCAGTGCCAATAGGGTCGGGCAACCCTCTGGAAACACCATATATTTT
CSANRVGQPSGNTIYF
>TRBJ2-7|few|TRBD2|TRBV11-2
TGTGCCAGCAGCCTGAGCTACGGGAGGGGGTACGAGCAGTACTTC
CASSLSYGRGYEQYF
>TRBJ1-3|NA|NA|TRBV12-3/TRBV12-4
TGTGCCAGCAGTTCCTACAGGAGCTCGATTGGAAACACCATATATTTT
CASSSYRSSIGNTIYF
>TRBJ1-2|NA|NA|TRBV7-6
TGTGCCAGCAATTCGGGAACCTCTGGAAACACCTTC
CASNSGTSGNTF
>TRBJ2-7|many|NA|TRBV9
TGTGCCAGCAGCACCCGTAGGCCGTACGAGCAGTACTTC
CASSTRRPYEQYF
>TRBJ2-6|many|TRBD1|TRBV7-9
TGTGCCAGCAGCCATTGGGGACAGGGGACATCTGGGGCCAACGTCCTGACTTTC
CASSHWGQGTSGANVLTF
>TRBJ2-2|many|NA|TRBV7-9
TGTGCCAGCAGTTGGAGGGAGGCCGGGGAGCTGTTTTTT
CASSWREAGELFF
>TRBJ2-5|NA|NA|TRBV24-1
TGTGCCACCAGTTCGGGCGTGCAAGAGACCCAGTACTTC
CATSSGVQETQYF
>TRBJ1-2|NA|TRBD1|TRBV12-3/TRBV12-4
TGTGCCAGCAGTGACTCCCGTAACAGGGGCTCTGGCTACACCTTC
CASSDSRNRGSGYTF
>TRBJ2-7|few|TRBD1|TRBV5-1
TGCGCCAGCAGCGTAAACTGGCCCGGGACAGGTCGCGTTGGGGCAGCCTACGAGCAGTACTTC
CASSVNWPGTGRVGAAYEQYF
>TRBJ2-3|few|NA|TRBV5-1
TGCGCCAGCAGTCATGGGGTTACAGATACGCAGTATTTT
CASSHGVTDTQYF
>TRBJ2-5|once|TRBD2|TRBV7-8
TGTGCCAGCATCCCCAGACGGGGGGGAGGGGAGACCCAGTACTTC
CASIPRRGGGETQYF
>TRBJ2-7|NA|NA|TRBV20-1
TGCAGTGCTAGAGATTGGGCGGCGACAGACCCCTACGAGCAGTACTTC
CSARDWAATDPYEQYF
>TRBJ1-5|NA|TRBD1|TRBV10-3
TGTGCCATCAGTGAGTCGACAGGGGCCACGCAGCCCCAGCATTTT
CAISESTGATQPQHF
>TRBJ1-5|many|NA|TRBV24-1
TGTGCCACCAGCAAAGGACAAGAGAATCAGCCCCAGCATTTT
CATSKGQENQPQHF
>TRBJ1-2|NA|TRBD1|TRBV5-1
TGCGCCAGCAGTGATAAGGACAGGACCCGTTATGGCTACACCTTC
CASSDKDRTRYGYTF
>TRBJ2-3|NA|NA|TRBV20-1
TGCAGTGCTAGAAGGGGGGGGGGGACAGATACGCAGTATTTT
CSARRGGGTDTQYF
>TRBJ1-5|NA|NA|TRBV25-1
TGTGCCAGCAGTAGCGAGACAGGCGCTAATCAGCCCCAGCATTTT
CASSSETGANQPQHF
>TRBJ2-5|many|NA|TRBV11-2
TGTGCCAGCAGCTTAGAAGTGGGAGGTGTCCAAGAGACCCAGTACTTC
CASSLEVGGVQETQYF
>TRBJ1-6|NA|TRBD1|TRBV20-1
TGCAGTGCTAGAGTGGGGACAGCTAATTCACCCCTCCACTTT
CSARVGTANSPLHF
>TRBJ1-5|many|NA|TRBV28
TGTGCCAGCACTCAAACGGGACAGCCCCAGCATTTT
CASTQTGQPQHF
>TRBJ2-2|many|NA|TRBV11-2
TGTGCCAGCAGCTTAATGAGGGCCGGGGAGCTGTTTTTT
CASSLMRAGELFF
>TRBJ1-2|many|NA|TRBV19
TGTGCCATCCGTGGACAAGGCCATGGCTACACCTTC
CAIRGQGHGYTF
>TRBJ2-7|NA|NA|TRBV6-5
TGTGCCAGCAGTTATTCTGGGACTGGCTCCTACGAGCAGTACTTC
CASSYSGTGSYEQYF
>TRBJ1-1|once|TRBD1|TRBV6-1
TGTGCCAGCAGTGAAGAGACAGGGCTGAGCACTGAAGCTTTCTTT
CASSEETGLSTEAFF
>TRBJ1-1|many|NA|TRBV2
TGTGCCAGCAGTGAGGGTCGCGGGGACACTGAAGCTTTCTTT
CASSEGRGDTEAFF
>TRBJ2-2|NA|NA|TRBV29-1
TGCAGCGTTGAAGGGGGTGAGTTCTACGAGAGAAGGGAGCTGTTTTTT
CSVEGGEFYERRELFF